A single sample is the source of the 27 T cell receptor beta chains below, sequenced in a study of OX40 agonist ivuxolimab in advanced cancers. Only in-frame clones appear in the TCRdb table, and some are missing; sequencing was by immunoSEQ multiplex PCR. Seen here are about 36,000 clones, roughly 91% observed once, and the top ten hold 10% to 15%. Sequences were derived from CD4+ or CD8+ T cells sorted from blood, sampled in a trial of the OX40 agonist ivuxolimab. These receptor sequences come from an adult with an advanced solid tumor such as melanoma, head and neck, liver or kidney cancer.

This clone was recorded only once. The chain recombines TRBV7-8 with TRBJ2-1; D call uncertain. The CDR3 totals 15 residues. Germline V gene sequence: CDR1 SGHVS, CDR2 FQNEAQ. Trimming pared 3 bases from V and 1 base from J, leaving 10 bases between. The CDR3 bases are TGTGCCAGCAGCTTTGACATTAGGTCCTACAATGAGCAGTTCTTC. Encoded protein: CASSFDIRSYNEQFF.

This clone was counted a single time. This sequence joins TRBV7-8 and TRBJ2-3, with 11 nucleotides matching TRBD2. J lost 3 bases, V lost 0 bases, and 8 bases had no gene match. CDR3 length: 18 residues. Germline V gene sequence: CDR1 SGHVS, CDR2 FQNEAQ. In DNA form, the CDR3 reads TGTGCCAGCAGCTTAGCGTTAGCGGGAGGGCCTGGGACAGATACGCAGTATTTT. It encodes CASSLALAGGPGTDTQYF.

The gene calls are TRBV27 and TRBJ2-1; D unclear. From germline, CDR1 is MNHEY and CDR2 SMNVEV (reference sequence). This CDR3 is 15 amino acids long. V was clipped by 4 bases and J by 10 bases, with 20 bases between them. CDR3 region: CASSSYSSHRKEQFF. CDR3 coding DNA: TGTGCCAGCAGTTCATACAGCTCACACAGAAAGGAGCAGTTCTTC.

The chain is built from TRBV27 and TRBJ1-3; D is possibly TRBD1 (5 bases). V lost 5 bases and J lost 2, with 16 bases in between. CDR3 length: 16 amino acids. In germline, CDR1 is MNHEY, CDR2 SMNVEV (reference sequence). The CDR3 spells CASSRTQTEAGNTIYF. CDR3 bases: TGTGCCAGCAGTCGCACTCAGACAGAGGCTGGAAACACCATATATTTT.

The count of this clone is one. This sequence joins TRBV9 and TRBJ2-5; tentative D call: TRBD1 (5 bases). The CDR3 is made up of 15 amino acids. The ends were cut back, 1 base at V and 1 base at J, with 11 bases in the middle. From germline, CDR1 is SGDLS and CDR2 YYNGEE. CDR3 sequence reads: CASSVSQGFQETQYF. The CDR3 DNA is TGTGCCAGCAGCGTATCCCAGGGTTTCCAAGAGACCCAGTACTTC.

The V call is TRBV27, the J call TRBJ2-1, with D perhaps TRBD2 (6 bases). The CDR3 has 14 residues. From germline, CDR1 is MNHEY and CDR2 SMNVEV (reference sequence). The V end was cut by 3 bases, the J end by 5 bases, with 11 bases between. CDR3 sequence: CASSFPGLNNEQFF. In DNA, the CDR3 is TGTGCCAGCAGTTTCCCGGGACTGAACAATGAGCAGTTCTTC.

This clone was recorded only once. Here the CDR3 reads CASSALLAVDQETQYF. CDR3 in DNA: TGTGCCAGCAGCGCTCTCCTAGCGGTAGACCAAGAGACCCAGTACTTC. V gene TRBV9 combines with J gene TRBJ2-5; TRBD2 aligns across 7 bases. The J segment lost 0 bases and the V segment lost 3 bases, leaving 8 bases of the junction unmatched. The germline CDR1 and CDR2 sequences are SGDLS and YYNGEE. CDR3 length: 16 amino acids.

V usage is TRBV15 and J usage is TRBJ2-3; no clear D gene. Trimming stripped 0 bases from V and 0 bases from J, with 7 bases between. This CDR3 contains 15 residues. Germline V gene lookup returns CDR1 LNHNV and CDR2 YYDKDF (reference sequence). The CDR3 spells CATSRDRQSTDTQYF. In DNA, the CDR3 is TGTGCCACCAGCAGAGATCGGCAGAGCACAGATACGCAGTATTTT.

The gene calls are TRBV7-2 and TRBJ2-3, with D maybe TRBD2 (6 bases). CDR1 SGHTA and CDR2 FQGNSA come from the germline V gene. The ends were cut back, 8 bases at V and 3 bases at J, with 15 bases in the middle. This CDR3 contains 14 residues. The CDR3 loop is CASGRAGLTDTQYF. CDR3 nucleotide sequence: TGTGCCAGCGGCAGGGCGGGATTGACAGATACGCAGTATTTT.

J is TRBJ1-5 and V is TRBV6-5; D is unclear. The germline CDR1 and CDR2 sequences are MNHEY and SVGAGI. V was trimmed by 6 bases and J by 0 bases, leaving 12 bases between them. CDR3 length equals 15 residues. CDR3 nucleotide sequence: TGTGCCAGCAGCCCTGGGCCTTATAGCAATCAGCCCCAGCATTTT. Translated: CASSPGPYSNQPQHF.

This chain joins TRBV19 and TRBJ2-1; 7 bases are shared with TRBD2. CDR1 is LNHDA and CDR2 is SQIVND in the germline V gene (reference sequence). The V and J ends lost 3 bases and 0 bases, in that order; junction bases with no gene match: 5. This CDR3 comprises 16 residues. CDR3 sequence (DNA): TGTGCCAGTAGTATTACAGCGGGGAGCTCCTACAATGAGCAGTTCTTC. Its translation: CASSITAGSSYNEQFF.

The CDR3 is CASSLVAGGFYEQYF. DNA for the CDR3: TGTGCCAGCAGCTTGGTGGCAGGGGGCTTCTACGAGCAGTACTTC. The chain employs TRBV5-5 and TRBJ2-7, with TRBD1 identical over 8 bases. With V trimmed by 0 bases and J by 3 bases, 5 bases remained unmatched. The CDR3 is 15 residues long. From germline, CDR1 is SGHKS and CDR2 YYEKEE (reference sequence). The entire variable domain, with the rest obtained from reference TRBV5-5 and TRBJ2-7, is as follows: DAGVTQSPTHLIKTRGQQVTLRCSPISGHKSVSWYQQVLGQGPQFIFQYYEKEERGRGNFPDRFSARQFPNYSSELNVNALLLGDSALYLCASSLVAGGFYEQYFGPGTRLTVT.

This clone was counted once. The V gene is TRBV29-1, the J gene TRBJ2-7, with 11 bases aligning to TRBD1. The V gene end was trimmed by 6 bases and the J gene end by 4 bases; junction bases not matched to a gene: 2. The CDR3 has 12 residues. CDR1 SQVTM and CDR2 ANQGSEA come from the germline V gene. CDR3 DNA: TGCAGCGTGGGACAGGGGGATTACGAGCAGTACTTC. It codes for CSVGQGDYEQYF.

The V gene is TRBV29-1, the J gene TRBJ2-6; D is unresolved. The CDR3 consists of 13 residues. Trimming removed 7 bases at V and 0 bases at J, with 7 bases between. Germline CDR1 reads SQVTM; CDR2 reads ANQGSEA. CDR3 DNA: TGCAGCGGGTGGATCTCTGGGGCCAACGTCCTGACTTTC. Residues: CSGWISGANVLTF.

The J gene is TRBJ2-7, the V gene TRBV5-1; no clear D. V lost 0 bases and J lost 0, with 13 bases in between. Germline V lookup: CDR1 SGHRS, CDR2 YFSETQ. This CDR3 has 16 residues. CDR3 nucleotides: TGCGCCAGCAGCTTGGACCCGCGGTCGAGCTCCTACGAGCAGTACTTC. Its protein is CASSLDPRSSSYEQYF. Full variable domain (rest looked up from reference TRBV5-1 and TRBJ2-7): KAGVTQTPRYLIKTRGQQVTLSCSPISGHRSVSWYQQTPGQGLQFLFEYFSETQRNKGNFPGRFSGRQFSNSRSEMNVSTLELGDSALYLCASSLDPRSSSYEQYFGPGTRLTVT.

This chain uses TRBV11-3 with TRBJ2-1; the D call may be TRBD1 or TRBD2 (6 bases each). This CDR3 spans 14 amino acids. Per germline, CDR1 SGHNT and CDR2 YENEEA. V lost 7 bases and J 8 bases, leaving 18 bases between the germline ends. The CDR3 DNA sequence: TGTGCCAGCACCCAGGAGGGGGAGTTGGATGAGCAGTTCTTC. Its protein is CASTQEGELDEQFF.

The chain joins TRBV9 to TRBJ2-1; D call uncertain. The CDR3 is 13 residues long. V was shortened by 3 bases and J by 6 bases, with 10 bases between the two germline ends. Germline CDR1 SGDLS, CDR2 YYNGEE. CDR3 residues: CASSAPRSNEQFF. DNA for the CDR3: TGTGCCAGCAGCGCCCCTAGGAGCAATGAGCAGTTCTTC.

This clone was picked up one time. The V call is TRBV9, the J call TRBJ2-7; 11 bases fit TRBD2. Trimming at V came to 4 bases and at J to 3 bases, leaving 3 bases not matched to a gene. CDR1 SGDLS and CDR2 YYNGEE come from the germline V gene. The CDR3 has 14 amino acids. CDR3 sequence reads: CASSSGTSGYEQYF. The CDR3 nucleotides are TGTGCCAGCAGCTCGGGGACTAGCGGCTACGAGCAGTACTTC.

J is TRBJ2-7 and V is TRBV4-1; the match to TRBD2 covers 7 bases. J was trimmed by 1 base and V by 1 base; bases with no gene match: 4. CDR3 length: 15 amino acids. CDR1 and CDR2 (germline): MGHRA, YSYEKL. The CDR3 DNA follows: TGCGCCAGCAGCCAAGCGACGGGAGGTTCCTACGAGCAGTACTTC. Amino acid sequence: CASSQATGGSYEQYF.

J is TRBJ2-1 and V is TRBV13, with TRBD1 matching over 8 bases. J gave up 7 bases and V 4 bases, and 9 bases lay outside the gene matches. This CDR3 contains 15 residues. Germline-derived CDR1 and CDR2 are PRHDT and FYEKMQ (reference sequence). CDR3 in DNA: TGTGCCAGCAGCTCCGCAGACAGGGGATGGAATGAGCAGTTCTTC. This translates into CASSSADRGWNEQFF.

V and J are TRBV28 and TRBJ2-1; D remains ambiguous. The germline V and J ends were trimmed by 2 bases and 0 bases, with 8 bases remaining between them. The germline V gene encodes CDR1 MDHEN and CDR2 SYDVKM. This CDR3 region has 15 residues. The CDR3 bases are TGTGCCAGCAGTTTAGAGCGATACTCCTACAATGAGCAGTTCTTC. Its protein is CASSLERYSYNEQFF.

This sequence joins TRBV7-9 and TRBJ2-1; 7 bases map to TRBD1. The CDR3 loop spans 14 amino acids. Germline V lookup: CDR1 SEHNR, CDR2 FQNEAQ (reference sequence). The ends lost 5 bases at V and 4 bases at J; junction bases unmatched: 5. CDR3 sequence reads: CASSDRAIYNEQFF. The CDR3 DNA reads TGTGCCAGCAGCGACAGGGCGATTTACAATGAGCAGTTCTTC.

CDR3 coding DNA: TGTGCCAGCAGCTTAGGGGAGAACACTGAAGCTTTCTTT. Translated, it gives CASSLGENTEAFF. The chain uses TRBV11-1 and TRBJ1-1; D uncertain. Trimming shortened V by 1 base and J by 1 base, and 4 bases separated the two germline ends. The CDR3 runs to 13 residues. Looked up from germline, CDR1 is SGHAT and CDR2 is FQDESV (reference sequence).

The J gene is TRBJ2-7, the V gene TRBV7-2, with 7 bases fitting TRBD1. The ends lost 3 bases at V and 3 bases at J; junction bases unmatched: 14. Per the germline V gene, CDR1 is SGHTA and CDR2 is FQGNSA. The CDR3 has 17 residues. The CDR3 DNA follows: TGTGCCAGCAGCTTTCAGACAGGGCGGAGCCTTATCTACGAGCAGTACTTC. It specifies CASSFQTGRSLIYEQYF. The full variable domain, in which reference TRBV7-2 and TRBJ2-7 provide the parts outside the CDR3, is GAGVSQSPSNKVTEKGKDVELRCDPISGHTALYWYRQSLGQGLEFLIYFQGNSAPDKSGLPSDRFSAERTGGSVSTLTIQRTQQEDSAVYLCASSFQTGRSLIYEQYFGPGTRLTVT.

The chain links TRBV27 to TRBJ2-3; D uncertain. The CDR3 has 13 residues. V lost 4 bases and J 0 bases, leaving 5 bases between the germline ends. Germline lookup yields CDR1 MNHEY and CDR2 SMNVEV (reference sequence). CDR3 bases: TGTGCCAGCAGTTCAGACAGCACAGATACGCAGTATTTT. It encodes CASSSDSTDTQYF.

V is TRBV28 and J is TRBJ2-5, with 10 bases aligning to TRBD1. Germline assignment: CDR1 MDHEN and CDR2 SYDVKM. Trimming cost V 5 bases and J 4 bases; bases outside gene matches: 10. The CDR3 spans 16 residues. The CDR3 here is CASSLDRGQVLETQYF. CDR3 sequence (DNA): TGTGCCAGCAGTCTAGACAGGGGGCAGGTACTAGAGACCCAGTACTTC.

Judged by abundance, this clone is medium-sized. The chain has TRBV19 and TRBJ2-7; D is ambiguous. The CDR3 is 13 residues long. In germline, CDR1 is LNHDA, CDR2 SQIVND (reference sequence). CDR3 region: CAAAGPEKYEQYF. DNA for the CDR3: TGTGCTGCAGCCGGGCCCGAAAAATACGAGCAGTACTTC.